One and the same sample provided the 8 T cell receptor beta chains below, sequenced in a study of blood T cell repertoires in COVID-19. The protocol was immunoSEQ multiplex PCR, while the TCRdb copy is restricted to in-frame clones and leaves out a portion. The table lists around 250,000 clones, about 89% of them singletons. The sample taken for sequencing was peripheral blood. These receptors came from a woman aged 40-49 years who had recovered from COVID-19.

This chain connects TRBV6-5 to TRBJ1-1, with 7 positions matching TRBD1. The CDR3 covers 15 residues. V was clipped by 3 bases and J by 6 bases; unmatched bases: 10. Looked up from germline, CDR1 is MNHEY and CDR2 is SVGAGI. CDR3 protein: CASSYRDSRFAEAFF. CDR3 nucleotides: TGTGCCAGCAGTTATCGGGACAGTCGGTTCGCTGAAGCTTTCTTT.

In DNA form, the CDR3 reads TGTGCCAGCAGCTTAGGACTAGCGGGGCACACGGGAGATACGCAGTATTTT. Translating it yields CASSLGLAGHTGDTQYF. J is TRBJ2-3 and V is TRBV7-2; 11 bases fit TRBD2. Trimming removed 1 base from V and 5 bases from J; junction bases left unmatched: 8. The germline gives CDR1 SGHTA, CDR2 FQGNSA. The length of the CDR3 is 17 residues.

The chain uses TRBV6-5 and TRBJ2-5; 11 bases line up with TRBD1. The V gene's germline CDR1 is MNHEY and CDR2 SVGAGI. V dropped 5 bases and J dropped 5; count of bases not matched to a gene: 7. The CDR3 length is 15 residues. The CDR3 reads CASSMRTGGAETQYF. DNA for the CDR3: TGTGCCAGCAGTATGCGGACAGGGGGCGCGGAGACCCAGTACTTC.

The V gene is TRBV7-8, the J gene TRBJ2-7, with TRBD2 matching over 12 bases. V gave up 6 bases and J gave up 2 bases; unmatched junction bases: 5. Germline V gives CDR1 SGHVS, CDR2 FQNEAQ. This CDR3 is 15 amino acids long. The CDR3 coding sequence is TGTGCCAGCAGTCGACTAGCGGGAGATCCCTACGAGCAGTACTTC. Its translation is CASSRLAGDPYEQYF.

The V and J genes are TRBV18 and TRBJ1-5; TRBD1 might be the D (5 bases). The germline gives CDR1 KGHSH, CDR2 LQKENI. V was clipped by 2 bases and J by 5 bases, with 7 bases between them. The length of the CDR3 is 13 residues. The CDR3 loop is CASSPLQDQPQHF. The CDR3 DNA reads TGTGCCAGCTCACCATTACAGGATCAGCCCCAGCATTTT.

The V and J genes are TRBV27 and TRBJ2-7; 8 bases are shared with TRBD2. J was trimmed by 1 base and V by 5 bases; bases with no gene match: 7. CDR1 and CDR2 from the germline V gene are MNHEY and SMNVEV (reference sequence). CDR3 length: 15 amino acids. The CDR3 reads CASSPPAGVSYEQYF. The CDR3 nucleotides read TGTGCCAGCAGTCCCCCAGCGGGAGTGTCCTACGAGCAGTACTTC.

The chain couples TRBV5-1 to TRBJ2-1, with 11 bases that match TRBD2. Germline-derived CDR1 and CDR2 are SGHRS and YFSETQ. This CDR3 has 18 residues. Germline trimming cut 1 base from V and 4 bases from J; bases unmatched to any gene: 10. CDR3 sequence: CASSLRVHRLAGYNEQFF. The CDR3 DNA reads TGCGCCAGCAGCTTGCGGGTTCATCGACTAGCGGGATACAATGAGCAGTTCTTC.

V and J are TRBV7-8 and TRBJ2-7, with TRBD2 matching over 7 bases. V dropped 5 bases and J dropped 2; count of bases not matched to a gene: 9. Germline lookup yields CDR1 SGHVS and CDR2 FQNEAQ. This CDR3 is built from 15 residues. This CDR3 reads CASSPLRRETYEQYF. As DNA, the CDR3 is TGTGCCAGCAGCCCCCTAAGGCGGGAGACCTACGAGCAGTACTTC.